Listed below are T cell receptor beta chains from one sample, sequenced in a study of T cell responses to AZD1222 COVID-19 vaccine. Generated by immunoSEQ multiplex PCR, the TCRdb table keeps only in-frame clones and is missing some. The table includes some 130,000 clones, approximately 92% detected once. Sequenced material: peripheral blood, taken 28 days after the second AZD1222 dose. The receptor source for this set is an adult who received the AZD1222 COVID-19 vaccine. CDR3s include the opening cysteine and the closing phenylalanine or tryptophan. A D gene is named only where the DNA matches it firmly. Clone size appears in some rows only: once, few, many, or a class for an expanded clone.

>-|TRBV5-1|TRBJ2-2|-
TGCGCCAGCAGCCACGGTGTCACCGGGGAGCTGTTTTTT
CASSHGVTGELFF
>-|TRBV5-8|TRBJ2-7|-
TGTGCCAGCAGCTTGGGAGGTTGGACCGGGGGTTACGAGCAGTACTTC
CASSLGGWTGGYEQYF
>-|TRBV7-8|TRBJ1-2|-
TGTGCCAGCAGCTCATTACCTGGGGACATCTATGGCTACACCTTC
CASSSLPGDIYGYTF
>once|TRBV9|TRBJ1-3|-
TGTGCCAGCAGCGTAGAGGGTGGCGGCTCTGGAAACACCATATATTTT
CASSVEGGGSGNTIYF
>-|TRBV30|TRBJ1-1|-
TGTGCCTGGAGTACGAGGACACTTAACACTGAAGCTTTCTTT
CAWSTRTLNTEAFF
>-|TRBV6-1|TRBJ1-2|-
TGTGCCAGCAGTGAAGTACGACAGCCAAACTATGGCTACACCTTC
CASSEVRQPNYGYTF
>-|TRBV14|TRBJ1-1|TRBD1
TGTGCCAGCAGTCGGGACAGGAACACTGAAGCTTTCTTT
CASSRDRNTEAFF
>once|TRBV5-4|TRBJ2-7|-
TGTGCCAGCAAGGAGCAAGCCTCCTACGAGCAGTACTTC
CASKEQASYEQYF
>-|TRBV5-1|TRBJ1-2|-
TGCGCCAGCAGCCAGCAGGGAGCCTATGGCTACACCTTC
CASSQQGAYGYTF
>-|TRBV5-1|TRBJ2-7|TRBD2
TGCGCCAGCAGCTTGGGAGCTAGCGGGGGTCTCAACGAGCAGTACTTC
CASSLGASGGLNEQYF
>-|TRBV7-9|TRBJ1-1|-
TGTGCCAGCAGCTTAATTACCCCACTGTCAGAAGCTTTCTTT
CASSLITPLSEAFF
>-|TRBV29-1|TRBJ2-5|-
TGCAGCGTCGCGACTAGGACGGAGACCCAGTACTTC
CSVATRTETQYF
>-|TRBV4-1|TRBJ1-1|-
TGCGCCAGCAGCCATCACGCCCGGGGTCCTGAAGCTTTCTTT
CASSHHARGPEAFF
>-|TRBV7-9|TRBJ2-5|-
TGTGCCAGCAGCGCGCGACTCGGACAGAGCAGGACCCAGTACTTC
CASSARLGQSRTQYF
>-|TRBV12-3/TRBV12-4|TRBJ1-2|-
TGTGCCAGCAGTCCAGGGATTGATGGCTACACCTTC
CASSPGIDGYTF
>-|TRBV6-5|TRBJ2-1|-
TGTGCCAGCAGGCTACAGGGAGCCAATGAGCAGTTCTTC
CASRLQGANEQFF
>-|TRBV5-1|TRBJ1-5|-
TGCGCCAGCAGCTTGGCGGATGGAAGCAATCAGCCCCAGCATTTT
CASSLADGSNQPQHF
>-|TRBV28|TRBJ1-1|-
TGTGCCAGCAGCCCCGGGTCGTCGTTGCGAGCTTTCTTT
CASSPGSSLRAFF
>once|TRBV19|TRBJ1-3|-
TGTGCCAGTAGTATGCCCAGCAGGGCGTCTGGAAACACCATATATTTT
CASSMPSRASGNTIYF
>-|TRBV6-1|TRBJ1-3|-
TGTGCCAGCAGTGAAATAGCTGGTGGAAACACCATATATTTT
CASSEIAGGNTIYF
>-|TRBV30|TRBJ1-5|-
TGTGCCTGGAGTGTAAATAGAGATCAGCCCCAGCATTTT
CAWSVNRDQPQHF
>-|TRBV5-1|TRBJ2-7|TRBD1
TGCGCCAGCAGATTCGGACAGGGTTTCGACGAGCAGTACTTC
CASRFGQGFDEQYF
>-|TRBV6-5|TRBJ1-5|-
TGTGCCACACAGGGCAGCAATCAGCCCCAGCATTTT
CATQGSNQPQHF
>-|TRBV6-2/TRBV6-3|TRBJ2-7|-
TGTGCCAGCAGCCCACAGGGCTACGAGCAGTACTTC
CASSPQGYEQYF
>once|TRBV5-8|TRBJ1-5|TRBD1
TGTGCCAGCAGCTTATTTAGCGGGACAGCAAATCAGCCCCAGCATTTT
CASSLFSGTANQPQHF
>-|TRBV1|TRBJ2-7|-
TGCACCAGCAGCCTACAGGGAAACCCCGAGCAGTACTTC
CTSSLQGNPEQYF
>-|TRBV7-6|TRBJ2-7|-
TGTGCCAGCAGCTTAGCAGGGTCGCTCAACGAGCAGTACTTC
CASSLAGSLNEQYF